This entry lists 30 T cell receptor beta chains sequenced from one sample in a study of immune characterization of retroperitoneal liposarcoma. Each CDR3 protein gets one entry after TCRdb re-called the PCR reads with MiXCR. Altogether about 8,200 distinct CDR3 sequences are present, more than 40% being singletons, with the ten largest covering 15%. What was sequenced was tumor tissue. These receptors came from a male donor with retroperitoneal liposarcoma.

CDR3 in DNA: TGTGCCAGCAGTGAAGGGTGGTTAGGAGTTGCCACTGAAGCTTTCTTT. This codes for CASSEGWLGVATEAFF. The rearrangement links TRBV6-1 to TRBJ1-1; D is unresolved. Germline CDR1 is MNHNS and CDR2 is SASEGT. The germline V and J ends were trimmed by 1 base and 4 bases, with 16 bases remaining between them. This CDR3 is built from 16 residues.

The genes are TRBV6-8 and TRBJ2-1; 12 nucleotides agree with TRBD2. The CDR3 runs to 16 residues. The ends lost 7 bases at V and 7 bases at J; junction bases unmatched: 11. Germline V CDR1 and CDR2: MNHGY, SAAAGT. CDR3 nucleotides: TGTGCCAGCATGCCTAGCGGGGGGGAGATAACAAATGAGCAGTTCTTC. As protein: CASMPSGGEITNEQFF.

This clonotype is medium-sized (0.01 to 0.1%) in the sample. The genes are TRBV6-1 and TRBJ1-1, with a weak D call TRBD1 (6 bases). CDR1 is MNHNS, CDR2 SASEGT, per germline. The CDR3 runs to 14 residues. V lost 8 bases to trimming and J lost 2 bases, with 15 bases between them. Written as DNA, the CDR3 is TGTGCCAGCTTTTCCCGAGGGGGAAACACTGAAGCTTTCTTT. It yields the protein CASFSRGGNTEAFF.

To note about this clonotype: A clone one base away is much larger, so this may be a read error. This chain connects TRBV7-2 to TRBJ2-4, with 10 bases fitting TRBD1. The length of the CDR3 is 16 residues. Germline-derived CDR1 and CDR2 are SGHTA and FQGNSA. DNA of the CDR3: TGTGCCACCAGCTTAAGTTCGGGACAGGGGAAAAACATTCAGTACTTC. Its protein is CATSLSSGQGKNIQYF.

In its sample, this clonotype was seen a few times. The chain links TRBV7-2 to TRBJ2-1; D uncertain. Germline V gives CDR1 SGHTA, CDR2 FQGNSA. This CDR3 is 11 amino acids long. Trimming took off 5 bases at V and 10 bases at J, with 9 bases between the two ends. The CDR3 sequence is CASSNYDEQFF. DNA of the CDR3: TGTGCCAGCAGCAACTACGACGAGCAGTTCTTC.

The chain links TRBV6-6 to TRBJ2-1; TRBD1 might be the D (6 bases). The CDR3 extends over 16 amino acids. V was cut by 2 bases and J by 10 bases, with 21 bases left in between. CDR1 and CDR2 (germline): MNHNY, SVGAGI (reference sequence). The CDR3 is CASSYGVEAGVGEQFF. The CDR3 nucleotides read TGTGCCAGCAGTTACGGAGTCGAGGCAGGGGTGGGCGAGCAGTTCTTC.

This chain links TRBV12-3 or TRBV12-4 with TRBJ1-4, with D hard to call. Trimming cost V 0 bases and J 0 bases, with 5 bases left between them. This CDR3 region has 15 residues. CDR3 sequence: CASSLAPSTNEKLFF. DNA of the CDR3: TGTGCCAGCAGTTTAGCGCCCTCAACTAATGAAAAACTGTTTTTT.

The chain combines TRBV7-8 with TRBJ2-1; 8 bases match TRBD2. Looked up from germline, CDR1 is SGHVS and CDR2 is FQNEAQ. J was trimmed by 2 bases and V by 5 bases; bases with no gene match: 8. CDR3 size: 16 residues. CDR3: CASSVASGLAYNEQFF. The CDR3 DNA is TGTGCCAGCAGCGTCGCTAGCGGGTTGGCCTACAATGAGCAGTTCTTC. Full variable domain (outside the CDR3, taken from reference TRBV7-8 and TRBJ2-1): GAGVSQSPRYKVAKRGQDVALRCDPISGHVSLFWYQQALGQGPEFLTYFQNEAQLDKSGLPSDRFFAERPEGSVSTLKIQRTQQEDSAVYLCASSVASGLAYNEQFFGPGTRLTVL.

This clonotype came up once. The junction departs from the called germline gene at one end, perhaps through a read error. This chain uses TRBV7-8 with TRBJ2-1, with TRBD1 matching over 9 bases. Germline assignment: CDR1 SGHVS and CDR2 FQNEAQ. This CDR3 is built from 14 residues. The CDR3 DNA reads as TGTGCCAGCACCGCCGGGACAGGGTACAAGGAGCAGTTCTTC. Its translation is CASTAGTGYKEQFF.

As DNA, the CDR3 is TGTGCCAGCAGCTTAGGGCCCACTAGCGGGTGGCAGTACTTC. Translating gives CASSLGPTSGWQYF. The chain uses TRBV7-2 and TRBJ2-1; the match to TRBD2 covers 9 bases. The assigned J gene may be wrong: the sequence end matches TRBJ2-7 better. CDR3 length: 14 amino acids. Germline CDR1 SGHTA, CDR2 FQGNSA.

In its sample, this clonotype was seen a few times. The chain links TRBV7-2 to TRBJ2-1; 8 nucleotides agree with TRBD2. The end of the DNA is better explained by TRBJ2-7, so the J call may be wrong. Germline V gives CDR1 SGHTA, CDR2 FQGNSA. The length of the CDR3 is 15 residues. DNA of the CDR3: TGTGCCAGCAGCTCGACGGCGGGAGGACGGAATGAGCAGTACTTC. It yields the protein CASSSTAGGRNEQYF.

The rearrangement uses TRBV11-3 and TRBJ2-1; no reliable D call. TRBJ2-7 explains the end of the DNA better; the J call may be wrong. Per the germline V gene, CDR1 is SGHNT and CDR2 is YENEEA. This CDR3 spans 12 amino acids. The CDR3, as DNA: TGTGCCAGCAGCTTAGTTCAATACGAGCAGTACTTC. Amino acid sequence: CASSLVQYEQYF.

By frequency in the sample, this clonotype is medium-sized. CDR3 region: CASSLVGASGRGNEQYF. Written as DNA, the CDR3 is TGTGCCAGCAGCTTAGTCGGGGCTAGCGGGAGAGGGAATGAGCAGTACTTC. The chain joins TRBV7-2 to TRBJ2-5, with 10 bases that match TRBD2. Germline V gives CDR1 SGHTA, CDR2 FQGNSA. This CDR3 region has 17 residues. V dropped 1 base and J dropped 11; count of bases not matched to a gene: 16.

By frequency in the sample, this clonotype is medium-sized. V and J are TRBV7-2 and TRBJ2-3; D not certain. The germline V gene has CDR1 SGHTA and CDR2 FQGNSA. Deletions cut 5 bases from V and 5 bases from J, with 11 bases between. This CDR3 contains 13 residues. CDR3 in amino acids: CASSPMVGDTQYF. The CDR3 bases are TGTGCCAGCAGCCCCATGGTGGGAGATACGCAGTATTTT.

This clonotype is categorized as medium-sized (0.01 to 0.1%). The gene calls are TRBV6-1 and TRBJ1-6, with D possibly being TRBD1 (6 bases). Germline-derived CDR1 and CDR2 are MNHNS and SASEGT. The CDR3 length is 13 residues. V lost 7 bases to trimming and J lost 8 bases, with 12 bases between them. The CDR3 spells CASTRQVDSPLHF. As DNA, the CDR3 is TGTGCCAGCACTCGACAGGTGGATTCACCCCTCCACTTT.

The V and J genes are TRBV6-1 and TRBJ2-1, with TRBD2 matching over 11 bases. Germline-derived CDR1 and CDR2 are MNHNS and SASEGT. Trimming cost V 5 bases and J 10 bases; bases outside gene matches: 4. The CDR3 runs to 13 residues. CDR3 DNA: TGTGCCAGCAGTCTAGCGGGGGGCTACGAGCAGTTCTTC. Translated: CASSLAGGYEQFF.

This clonotype is labeled as medium-sized. This chain links TRBV6-1 with TRBJ2-7; perhaps TRBD2 as D (6 bases). Germline CDR1 is MNHNS and CDR2 is SASEGT. The CDR3 is 15 amino acids. V dropped 7 bases and J dropped 0 bases, with 16 bases sitting between them. The CDR3 region is CASTPTSRSSYEQYF. The CDR3, as DNA: TGTGCCAGCACCCCCACTAGCCGGAGCTCCTACGAGCAGTACTTC.

This clonotype is labeled medium-sized. The chain carries TRBV27 and TRBJ2-1, with TRBD2 identical over 12 bases. CDR1 is MNHEY and CDR2 is SMNVEV in the germline V gene (reference sequence). The CDR3 extends over 17 amino acids. Trimming removed 7 bases from V and 10 bases from J; junction bases left unmatched: 17. The CDR3 region is CASTQTGLAGKSYEQFF. DNA of the CDR3: TGTGCCAGCACCCAAACTGGACTAGCGGGGAAAAGTTACGAGCAGTTCTTC.

To note about this clonotype: At one of its ends the junction is not consistent with the germline gene, which may arise from a read error. The chain is built from TRBV6-1 and TRBJ1-6; D gene uncertain. This CDR3 contains 14 residues. CDR1 is MNHNS, CDR2 SASEGT, per germline. CDR3 residues: CASETSEPPYEQFF. In DNA form, the CDR3 reads TGTGCCAGCGAAACCTCGGAGCCTCCCTACGAGCAGTTCTTT.

This chain links TRBV25-1 with TRBJ1-4, with no clear D. The length of the CDR3 is 14 residues. CDR1 is MGHDK and CDR2 is SYGVNS in the germline V gene. V was shortened by 1 base and J by 0 bases, with 3 bases between the two germline ends. The chain's CDR3 is CASSECATNEKLFF. In DNA form, the CDR3 reads TGTGCCAGCAGTGAATGTGCAACTAATGAAAAACTGTTTTTT.

This clonotype is deemed medium-sized. The V gene is TRBV7-2, the J gene TRBJ2-3; D perhaps matches TRBD1 (6 bases). Gene TRBJ2-5 matches the end of the DNA better, so the J call may be wrong. The CDR3 length is 16 residues. The germline V gene has CDR1 SGHTA and CDR2 FQGNSA. The CDR3 DNA sequence: TGTGCCAGCAGCCTCGGGCGAAACAGGGCAACAGAGACCCAGTACTTC. This sequence encodes CASSLGRNRATETQYF.

About this clonotype itself: A much larger clone lies a single base off, so this may be a read error. V usage is TRBV6-5 and J usage is TRBJ2-4; 8 bases are shared with TRBD1. The DNA end favors TRBJ2-1, so the J call may be wrong. The CDR3 consists of 14 residues. Germline CDR1 MNHEY, CDR2 SVGAGI. CDR3 sequence reads: CASRRTGIVEIQFF. CDR3 coding DNA: TGTGCCAGCAGAAGGACAGGGATTGTGGAGATCCAGTTCTTC.

The chain has TRBV6-1 and TRBJ2-1, with 8 bases aligning to TRBD2. V dropped 5 bases and J dropped 10; count of bases not matched to a gene: 10. CDR3 length equals 14 residues. The germline V gene has CDR1 MNHNS and CDR2 SASEGT. CDR3 sequence (DNA): TGTGCCAGCAGTCCTTGGGGCGGGAGGAAAGAGCAGTTCTTC. It yields the protein CASSPWGGRKEQFF.

The chain joins TRBV4-1 to TRBJ2-2; TRBD1 matches at 8 bases. The germline gives CDR1 MGHRA, CDR2 YSYEKL. The CDR3 runs to 15 residues. With V trimmed by 1 base and J by 7 bases, 5 bases remained unmatched. Written as DNA, the CDR3 is TGCGCCAGCAGCCAAGGCAGGGGGCGATTCGGGGAGCTGTTTTTT. Encoded protein: CASSQGRGRFGELFF.

The genes are TRBV7-6 and TRBJ2-5; tentative D call: TRBD2 (6 bases). This CDR3 is built from 12 residues. The V end was cut by 1 base, the J end by 11 bases, with 11 bases between. CDR1 is SGHVS, CDR2 FNYEAQ, per germline. In DNA form, the CDR3 reads TGTGCCAGCAGCTTAGGGAGGGGTGAGCAGTACTTC. Translating gives CASSLGRGEQYF.

In its sample, this clonotype ranks as medium-sized. The J gene is TRBJ2-1, the V gene TRBV6-1; D may be TRBD1 or TRBD2 (5 bases each). TRBJ2-7 explains the end of the DNA better; the J call may be wrong. The germline CDR1 and CDR2 sequences are MNHNS and SASEGT. The CDR3 sequence is 13 residues long. The CDR3 region has the DNA TGTGCCAGCAGTGAAGTCAGAGGGGATGAGCAGTACTTC. Encoded protein: CASSEVRGDEQYF.

This clonotype was observed a few times. The chain is built from TRBV12-3 or TRBV12-4 and TRBJ2-7; D uncertain. V lost 6 bases and J 3 bases, leaving 6 bases between the germline ends. This CDR3 contains 11 residues. Written as DNA, the CDR3 is TGTGCCAGCAGCCGCAACTACGAGCAGTACTTC. It codes for CASSRNYEQYF.

A note on this clonotype: The junction and the germline gene differ at one end; a read error may be behind it. The gene calls are TRBV25-1 and TRBJ2-1; D uncertain. Germline V gives CDR1 MGHDK, CDR2 SYGVNS. CDR3 length equals 13 residues. The CDR3 sequence is CASREFLDDEQFF. The CDR3 nucleotides are TGTGCCAGCAGGGAATTTCTCGACGATGAGCAGTTCTTC. Drawing the rest from reference TRBV25-1 and TRBJ2-1, the complete variable domain is EADIYQTPRYLVIGTGKKITLECSQTMGHDKMYWYQQDPGMELHLIHYSYGVNSTEKGDLSSESTVSRIRTEHFPLTLESARPSHTSQYLCASREFLDDEQFFGPGTRLTVL.

The genes are TRBV12-3 or TRBV12-4 and TRBJ1-6, with D possibly TRBD1 on 6 matching bases. The germline V and J ends were trimmed by 10 bases and 5 bases, with 12 bases remaining between them. The CDR3 is 13 residues long. This CDR3 reads CATSGGDNSPLHF. The CDR3 DNA sequence: TGTGCCACCTCCGGGGGCGATAATTCACCCCTCCACTTT.

The rearrangement links TRBV6-1 to TRBJ2-3; D is unclear. The CDR3 sequence is 13 residues long. Germline values: CDR1 MNHNS, CDR2 SASEGT. Trimming took off 0 bases at V and 5 bases at J, with 6 bases between the two ends. The CDR3 DNA reads TGTGCCAGCAGTGAAGCTGGGTTAGATACGCAGTATTTT. It encodes CASSEAGLDTQYF.